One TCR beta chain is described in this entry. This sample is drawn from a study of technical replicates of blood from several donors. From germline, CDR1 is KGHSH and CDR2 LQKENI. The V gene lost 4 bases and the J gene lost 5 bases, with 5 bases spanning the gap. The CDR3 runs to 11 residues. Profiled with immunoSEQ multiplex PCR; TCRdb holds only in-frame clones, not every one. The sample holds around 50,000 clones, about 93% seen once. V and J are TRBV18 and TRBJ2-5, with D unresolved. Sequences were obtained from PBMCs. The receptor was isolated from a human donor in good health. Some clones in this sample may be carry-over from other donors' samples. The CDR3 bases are TGTGCCAGCTCACTCGGGGAGACCCAGTACTTC. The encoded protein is CASSLGETQYF.